The present T cell receptor beta chain was sequenced within a study of cytomegalovirus exposure and HLA in healthy donors. The CDR3 is made up of 17 amino acids. The germline V gene encodes CDR1 SGHNT and CDR2 YENEEA. V was pared by 5 bases and J by 3 bases, with 12 bases of the junction left unmatched. The study, taken as a whole, reports: Rates of TCR association differed by HLA locus in a later analysis, with DRB1 highest and HLA-C lowest.

This clone has just a few counts. Antigen: not known. The PCR made use of 60 Vbeta and 13 Jbeta primers. Profiling relied on immunoSEQ multiplex PCR, and the TCRdb table lists in-frame clones only, not all of them. The sample includes more than 150,000 clones, 70% to 90% of them seen just once. The chain recombines TRBV11-3 with TRBJ2-7, with TRBD2 identical over 11 bases. Sequencing was done on a sample of PBMCs. This TCR derives from a woman in her thirties in good health and CMV-seronegative. The CDR3 DNA reads as TGTGCCAGCAGCCGACCACAGTCTAGCGGGAGGATCTACGAGCAGTACTTC. It is translated as CASSRPQSSGRIYEQYF.